This TCR beta chain was documented in a study of OX40 agonist ivuxolimab in advanced cancers. Broadly, across the study: Ivuxolimab was an agonistic, fully human IgG2 monoclonal antibody directed against OX40 (CD134), a costimulatory receptor. In the dose-escalation cohort, 82.7% of patients were male, and the mean age was around 60 years with a range of roughly 20 to 79. Patients were allowed to have had prior anti-PD-1, anti-PD-L1 or anti-CTLA-4 therapy, and approximately 41% of the dose-escalation patients had previously received checkpoint inhibitors. Among the roughly 50 dose-escalation patients, 19 had hepatocellular carcinoma, approximately 15 melanoma, 9 renal cell carcinoma and 9 head and neck cancer. The monotherapy dose-escalation portion (N = 52 patients) of the phase I ivuxolimab trial is reported in the paper. Intravenous ivuxolimab was administered to patients every 2 weeks at six dose levels: 0.01, 0.1, 0.3, 1.5, 3 and 10 mg/kg. Partial responses were achieved by three dose-escalation patients, of whom one had hepatocellular carcinoma and two had cutaneous melanoma. The point of sequencing TCRbeta in the periphery was to test whether ivuxolimab changed TCR sequence diversity and drove clonal T-cell expansion. Paper-wide results and their limitations: After ivuxolimab, CD8+ T cells had more expanded clones than CD4+ T cells on average. The antigen specificity of the peripheral T cells that underwent clonal expansion was not determined. At doses of 0.1 to 3.0 mg/kg, clonal expansion of both CD4+ and CD8+ T cells in blood was seen between baseline and week 6. Low levels of normalized T-cell clonal expansion were also shown by some nonresponding patients. In the 0.1-3.0 mg/kg groups, partial responders had among the lowest normalized peripheral clonal expansion, particularly in CD8+ T cells.

Genomic DNA was extracted from sorted cells for sequencing of the TCRbeta CDR3 region. TCRbeta CDR3 regions were sequenced using the immunoSEQ Assay. Drawn from immuneACCESS, this table holds only the in-frame rearrangements with V and J called that TCRdb kept. Clones are partly lost; checked studies trace under half to an unresolved V gene and leave the rest unexplained. For this sample there are some 40,000 clones; around 80% appear just once. The leading ten clones occupy under 10% of the sample. CDR1 and CDR2 were assigned from the germline V gene (reference sequence) as MNHNY and SVGAGI. Here V drops 5 bases and J drops 4 bases, and the junction holds 0 bases not matched to any gene. The CDR3 spans 12 residues, from the cysteine through the phenylalanine. Only the CDR3 DNA is retained, 36 bases long and in frame from the first base. Remarks on this clone: What antigen it recognizes has not been identified. Per-base quality was not reported, and no clone a single base away is much larger than it.

The trial excluded patients who had a history of autoimmune disease or who were on systemic immunosuppression. In every dose cohort, peripheral blood was drawn for TCR sequencing at baseline, cycle 4 day 1, and cycle 7 day 1. The samples were taken from a phase I, first-in-human, multicenter, open-label dose-escalation trial of ivuxolimab. The trial enrolled adults with locally advanced or metastatic head and neck squamous cell, hepatocellular, melanoma or renal cell carcinoma. Before TCR sequencing, CD4+ and CD8+ T cells were separately sorted from peripheral blood. The origin of this receptor is an adult with an advanced solid tumor such as melanoma, head and neck, liver or kidney cancer. The chain is assembled from TRBV6-6 and TRBJ1-2, with 8 bases in between that match TRBD1. The starting material was CD4+ or CD8+ T cells sorted from blood, obtained in a trial of the OX40 agonist ivuxolimab. The nucleotide sequence reads as follows: TGTGCCAGCAGTGACAGGGGCTATGGCTACACCTTC. It codes for CASSDRGYGYTF.